These T cell receptor beta chains were read from a single sample in a study of T-cell memory formation after mild COVID-19. TCRdb recomputed calls from the 5' RACE reads with MiXCR, one row per CDR3 protein. The sample yields 550,000 to 700,000 distinct CDR3 sequences, around 15% seen once. The sample comprised PBMCs or a T cell subset sorted from them (not recorded which). These receptors were taken from an adult woman who had mild COVID-19 (a few samples of this study predate the infection). Cell type and time point are not known. CDR3s include the opening cysteine and the closing phenylalanine or tryptophan. The D gene is left open where the match is weak. Some rows have no size entry. The others give once, few or many, or a class for an expanded clone.

v_call: TRBV24-1
d_call: -
j_call: TRBJ2-5
clone_size: -
cdr3_nt: TGTGCCACCAGTGATTGGCCCGGGAACCGAGGGGAGACCCAGTACTTC
cdr3_aa: CATSDWPGNRGETQYF

v_call: TRBV10-3
d_call: TRBD2
j_call: TRBJ2-5
clone_size: -
cdr3_nt: TGTGCCATCAGGGGGACTAGCGAGTCAGAGACCCAGTACTTC
cdr3_aa: CAIRGTSESETQYF

v_call: TRBV6-2/TRBV6-3
d_call: TRBD1
j_call: TRBJ2-1
clone_size: many
cdr3_nt: TGTGCCAGCAGTGCCCGGGGACAGGGAAACAATGAGCAGTTCTTC
cdr3_aa: CASSARGQGNNEQFF

v_call: TRBV3-1
d_call: -
j_call: TRBJ1-1
clone_size: -
cdr3_nt: TGTGCCAGCAGCCCCCGGTCAGCCACTGAAGCTTTCTTT
cdr3_aa: CASSPRSATEAFF

v_call: TRBV6-5
d_call: -
j_call: TRBJ1-2
clone_size: -
cdr3_nt: TGTGCCAGCAGTTACTCGATAGGGCAATTTAACTATGGCTACACCTTC
cdr3_aa: CASSYSIGQFNYGYTF

v_call: TRBV19
d_call: -
j_call: TRBJ2-2
clone_size: many
cdr3_nt: TGTGCCAGTAGTCGGAGTCCGGGCCGAGGGATTGCGGGGGAGCTGTTTTTT
cdr3_aa: CASSRSPGRGIAGELFF

v_call: TRBV7-2
d_call: TRBD2
j_call: TRBJ2-2
clone_size: -
cdr3_nt: TGTGCCAGCAGTCTAGCGGGAGGGCCAGTCACCGGGGAGCTGTTTTTT
cdr3_aa: CASSLAGGPVTGELFF

v_call: TRBV18
d_call: TRBD2
j_call: TRBJ2-2
clone_size: few
cdr3_nt: TGTGCCAGCTCACCTCCTAGCGGGAGCACCGGGGAGCTGTTTTTT
cdr3_aa: CASSPPSGSTGELFF

v_call: TRBV5-1
d_call: TRBD2
j_call: TRBJ2-7
clone_size: few
cdr3_nt: TGCGCCAGCAGCTTGGCCGGGGGGAACCCCCTATACGAGCAGTACTTC
cdr3_aa: CASSLAGGNPLYEQYF

v_call: TRBV7-2
d_call: TRBD1
j_call: TRBJ1-1
clone_size: -
cdr3_nt: TGTGCCAGCAGCTTAGCGAGTTTTGGGACAGGGTGTGAAGCTTTCTTT
cdr3_aa: CASSLASFGTGCEAFF

v_call: TRBV3-1
d_call: -
j_call: TRBJ1-5
clone_size: -
cdr3_nt: TGTGCCAGCAGTCCCACGACGGACAGTCATCCCCAGCATTTT
cdr3_aa: CASSPTTDSHPQHF

v_call: TRBV19
d_call: TRBD1
j_call: TRBJ2-1
clone_size: -
cdr3_nt: TGTGCCAGTAGTGCACAGGGGGCCTTGGGTCAGTTCTTC
cdr3_aa: CASSAQGALGQFF

v_call: TRBV19
d_call: -
j_call: TRBJ1-2
clone_size: few
cdr3_nt: TGTGCCAGTAGTATTGTCGGGGGCGCCCCTAATGGCTACACCTTC
cdr3_aa: CASSIVGGAPNGYTF

v_call: TRBV6-5
d_call: -
j_call: TRBJ1-2
clone_size: -
cdr3_nt: TGTGCCAGCAGTGCAGGGGCCGGCTACACCTTC
cdr3_aa: CASSAGAGYTF

v_call: TRBV24-1
d_call: -
j_call: TRBJ1-5
clone_size: many
cdr3_nt: TGTGCCACCAGTGACCTTAATCAGCCCCAGCATTTT
cdr3_aa: CATSDLNQPQHF